The T cell receptor beta chain under discussion was sequenced for a study of blood T cell repertoires in COVID-19. Original processing notes: Reference gene primer amplification gave estimated nucleated cell counts. Some clones are missing from TCRdb's copy, which holds only in-frame ones; the method was immunoSEQ multiplex PCR. D and trimming were read from the DNA, whereas the V and J calls and clone size are those reported in that table. The sample has 450,000 or so clones, approximately 91% seen once; the top ten hold roughly 1.6%. This CDR3 contains 15 residues. V lost 5 bases, J lost 4 bases, and 7 bases stayed unmatched. Germline V gene sequence: CDR1 SGHTA, CDR2 FQGNSA.

Sequenced sample: peripheral blood. The sequence was obtained from a woman in her 40s with COVID-19, enrolled during active disease. The chain links TRBV7-2 to TRBJ1-5; TRBD1 matches at 8 bases. CDR3 sequence reads: CASSRPDRGNQPQHF. DNA of the CDR3: TGTGCCAGCAGCCGCCCCGACAGGGGAAATCAGCCCCAGCATTTT.